The T cell receptor (beta chain) described here comes from a study of control samples from healthy donors and cancer patients. The length of the CDR3 is 12 residues. Germline V gene data show CDR1 as SGHTA and CDR2 as FQGNSA. Trimming cost V 6 bases and J 4 bases, with 8 bases left between them. This table comes from immunoSEQ multiplex PCR, and its TCRdb copy is limited to in-frame clones, with some not included. The sample lists over 85,000 clones; roughly 89% were seen once. The sequence derives from a woman in her fifties or sixties with colorectal cancer. V usage is TRBV7-2 and J usage is TRBJ2-3; D perhaps matches TRBD2 (6 bases). Sequencing used PBMCs. The CDR3 DNA reads as TGTGCCAGCAGGGCGGGACCAGATACGCAGTATTTT. Translating gives CASRAGPDTQYF.